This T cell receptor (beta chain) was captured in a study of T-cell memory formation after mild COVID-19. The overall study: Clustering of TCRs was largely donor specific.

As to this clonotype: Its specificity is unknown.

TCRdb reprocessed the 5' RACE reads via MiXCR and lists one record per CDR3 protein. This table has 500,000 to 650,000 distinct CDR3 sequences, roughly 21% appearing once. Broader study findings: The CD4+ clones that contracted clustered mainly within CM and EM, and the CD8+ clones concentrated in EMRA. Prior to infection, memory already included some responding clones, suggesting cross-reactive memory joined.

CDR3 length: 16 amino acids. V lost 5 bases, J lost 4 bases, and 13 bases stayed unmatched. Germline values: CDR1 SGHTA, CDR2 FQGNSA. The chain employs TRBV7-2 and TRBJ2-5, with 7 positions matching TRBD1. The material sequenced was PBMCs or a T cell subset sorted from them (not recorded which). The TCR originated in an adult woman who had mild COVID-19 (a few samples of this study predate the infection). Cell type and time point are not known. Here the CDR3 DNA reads TGTGCCAGCAGCCCCAGGACAGGTCGTGGGGGAGAGACCCAGTACTTC. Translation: CASSPRTGRGGETQYF.